Sequencing of this T cell receptor (beta chain) was carried out in a study of T cells in narcolepsy. Study summary: Patients with NT1 or NT2 and healthy control donors were enrolled.

A word on this clone: What it recognizes is unknown.

The CDR3 sequence is 15 residues long. V lost 5 bases to trimming and J lost 6 bases, with 19 bases between them. CDR1 and CDR2 from the germline V gene are SGHVS and FQNEAQ. Assay used: immunoSEQ multiplex PCR; TCRdb lists only in-frame clones, some missing. The sample lists some 19,000 clones, approximately 84% occurring once. Study-wide points: Comparing one patient's CSF and blood CD4+ clonotypes highlighted HCRT- and TRIB2-specific autoreactive clonotypes.

This TCR came from a human donor in good health. The J gene is TRBJ2-5, the V gene TRBV7-8; D tentatively fits TRBD1 or TRBD2 (6 bases each). The sequencing input was memory (CD45RA-) CD4+ T cells from blood. The CDR3 DNA reads TGTGCCAGCAGCATGGGTGGGGGGCGCAGGAAGACCCAGTACTTC. Encoded protein: CASSMGGGRRKTQYF.